The 3 T cell receptor beta chains reported below all come from one sample, sequenced in a study of T cell clonotyping in hematopoietic cell transplantation. Assay used: immunoSEQ multiplex PCR; TCRdb lists only in-frame clones, some missing. The sample contains 5,000 or so clones, roughly 90% of which appear only once. The sequenced sample was peripheral blood mononuclear cells, obtained 100 days after allogeneic stem cell transplant. These receptors all stem from a male patient in his 70s who had an allogeneic stem cell transplant from an unrelated donor, so T cells may come from the graft donor. Some clones in this sample may be carry-over from other donors' samples.

This clone is a singleton in its sample. The chain combines TRBV4-1 with TRBJ2-7; 8 bases map to TRBD1. Trimming at V came to 1 base and at J to 3 bases, leaving 11 bases not matched to a gene. This CDR3 comprises 17 residues. Germline assignment: CDR1 MGHRA and CDR2 YSYEKL. In DNA, the CDR3 is TGCGCCAGCAGCCAAGTGTTTCCGGGACAGGTCCTCTACGAGCAGTACTTC. Translated, it gives CASSQVFPGQVLYEQYF.

V gene TRBV29-1 combines with J gene TRBJ2-5; no clear D gene. The end of the DNA fits TRBJ2-7 better, so the J call may be wrong. Germline CDR1 is SQVTM and CDR2 is ANQGSEA. The CDR3 has 13 amino acids. The CDR3 DNA is TGCAGCGTTGCCCCGACCGGCTCCTACGAGCAGTACTTC. This codes for CSVAPTGSYEQYF.

The V and J genes are TRBV28 and TRBJ1-1; possibly TRBD1 for D (5 bases). V lost 1 base and J 1 base, leaving 7 bases between the germline ends. The CDR3 has 14 residues. Germline V gene data show CDR1 as MDHEN and CDR2 as SYDVKM. The CDR3 region is CASSLFGANTEAFF. The CDR3 DNA sequence: TGTGCCAGCAGTTTATTTGGGGCGAACACTGAAGCTTTCTTT.